This T cell receptor beta chain was identified in a study of T cells in Graves' hyperthyroidism and ophthalmopathy. Germline V gene sequence: CDR1 MNHEY, CDR2 SMNVEV (reference sequence). V gave up 2 bases and J gave up 6 bases; unmatched junction bases: 1. The CDR3 is 13 residues long. Graves' hyperthyroidism was deemed stable absent ophthalmopathy progression within 18 months. Amplification targeted TCR beta CDR3 regions from RNA transcripts. RT-PCR in the first round (using the HTBI primer set) targeted the TCR CDR3. One entry per CDR3 protein results from TCRdb running MiXCR on the multiplex PCR reads. This table has fewer than 750,000 distinct CDR3 sequences, approximately 44% appearing once.

The chain is built from TRBV27 and TRBJ1-1; TRBD1 matches at 9 bases. The TCR originated in a woman aged 18-29 years with Graves' hyperthyroidism. The sequenced material came from peripheral blood or thyroid tissue (not recorded which). CDR3 nucleotide sequence: TGTGCCAGCAGTTTAGGACAGGGGCCTGAAGCTTTCTTT. Translated, it gives CASSLGQGPEAFF.